One T cell receptor (beta chain) is described in this entry. Its antigen is unidentified. This entry comes from a study of T cell repertoires in ileal Crohn's disease. On the study more broadly: Patients had a median roughly 8-year disease duration, and under 45% were active smokers. Five hundred nanograms of biopsy DNA per sample underwent TCRB immunosequencing.

Some clones are missing from TCRdb's copy, which holds only in-frame ones; the method was immunoSEQ multiplex PCR. This table has 5,000 to 6,000 clones, 78% appearing once. CDR3 size: 13 residues. The V end was cut by 5 bases, the J end by 4 bases, with 11 bases between. The V gene's germline CDR1 is MNHEY and CDR2 SVGAGI. Time point in this sample: proximal margin of the surgical specimen (macroscopically non-inflamed). General study points: Active smokers at surgery had more clonal expansions than non-smokers. All patients with clonality above 26.8% had endoscopic recurrence.

The J gene is TRBJ1-2, the V gene TRBV6-5; possibly TRBD1 for D (6 bases). Specimen: ileal tissue. This receptor was taken from an adult with Crohn's disease. The DNA of the CDR3 is TGTGCCAGCAGTAACGGACAGCTCTATGGCTACACCTTC. This gives the protein CASSNGQLYGYTF.